The 17 T cell receptor beta chains below come from one sample, sequenced in a study of T cells in Graves' hyperthyroidism and ophthalmopathy. Amplification targeted TCR beta CDR3 regions from RNA transcripts. First-round RT-PCR with HTBI primers amplified the TCR CDR3 region. TCRdb passed the multiplex PCR reads through MiXCR, listing each CDR3 protein once. The sample shows roughly 290,000 distinct CDR3 sequences, roughly 15% of them seen only once. The sequencing sample was made of blood. The receptors were sampled from a woman in her 40s with Graves' hyperthyroidism.

In this sample, this clonotype turned up many times. The V call is TRBV2, the J call TRBJ1-5, with D possibly TRBD1 on 5 matching bases. This CDR3 is 13 amino acids long. The V end lost 7 bases, the J end lost 3 bases, and 10 bases lay between the germline ends. CDR1 SNHLY and CDR2 FYNNEI come from the germline V gene. The CDR3 DNA follows: TGTGCCAGCAAAGGGGCGGCCAATCAGCCCCAGCATTTT. This sequence encodes CASKGAANQPQHF.

This clonotype occurred a few times. The chain employs TRBV19 and TRBJ2-1, with no clear D. The germline V gene encodes CDR1 LNHDA and CDR2 SQIVND (reference sequence). The CDR3 has 13 amino acids. The V gene lost 5 bases and the J gene lost 0 bases, with 5 bases spanning the gap. DNA of the CDR3: TGTGCCAGTAGTTGGGGCTCCTACAATGAGCAGTTCTTC. Its protein product is CASSWGSYNEQFF.

This clonotype was counted only a few times. The chain employs TRBV29-1 and TRBJ1-1; 10 bases line up with TRBD1. V lost 7 bases and J lost 1; bases outside the gene matches: 9. The CDR3 covers 15 residues. CDR1 and CDR2 (germline): SQVTM, ANQGSEA. The CDR3 nucleotides are TGCAGCGCTCGCCCGGACAGGGGGAAGAACACTGAAGCTTTCTTT. As protein: CSARPDRGKNTEAFF.

This clonotype was counted many times. Its ends do not fully match the called genes, so a read error is possible. In DNA, the CDR3 is TGTGCCAGCACCATCTCCTGGCGGGAGGCCCCCAATTCCTTCGAGCAGTACTTC. Its protein is CASTISWREAPNSFEQYF. V gene TRBV27 combines with J gene TRBJ2-7; 8 nucleotides agree with TRBD2. The germline V gene has CDR1 MNHEY and CDR2 SMNVEV (reference sequence). The CDR3 extends over 18 amino acids.

As concerns this clonotype: A much more abundant neighbour one base away suggests this may be a read error. The V gene is TRBV28, the J gene TRBJ2-1; 7 nucleotides agree with TRBD2. CDR1 and CDR2 from the germline V gene are MDHEN and SYDVKM. V was clipped by 5 bases and J by 12 bases; unmatched bases: 19. This CDR3 is 16 amino acids long. The CDR3, as DNA: TGTGCCAGCAGTCTCTCCTCAGCGGGACCCTCCGAGGTGCAGTTCTTC. Residues: CASSLSSAGPSEVQFF.

At least ten counts were recorded for this clonotype. The V and J genes are TRBV6-1 and TRBJ1-5; D might be TRBD1 (6 bases). Trimming shortened V by 6 bases and J by 5 bases, and 14 bases separated the two germline ends. Germline V gene sequence: CDR1 MNHNS, CDR2 SASEGT. This CDR3 region has 14 residues. CDR3 in amino acids: CASSATGFDQPQHF. DNA of the CDR3: TGTGCCAGCAGCGCCACAGGGTTCGATCAGCCCCAGCATTTT.

This clonotype has at least ten counts. V gene TRBV6-5 combines with J gene TRBJ1-1; possibly TRBD1 for D (6 bases). Germline V CDR1 and CDR2: MNHEY, SVGAGI. There are 12 residues in the CDR3. The V and J ends lost 0 bases and 10 bases respectively, with 9 bases between them. CDR3 DNA: TGTGCCAGCAGTTACTCGGGGGGGCGAGCTTTCTTT. It yields the protein CASSYSGGRAFF.

This clonotype was observed at least ten times. The chain links TRBV18 to TRBJ2-5; D is possibly TRBD2 (6 bases). Trimming took 2 bases from V and 5 from J, leaving 12 bases between them. There are 14 residues in the CDR3. Germline assignment: CDR1 KGHSH and CDR2 LQKENI. This chain's CDR3 is CASSPIGGIETQYF. The CDR3 region has the DNA TGTGCCAGCTCACCAATCGGCGGGATCGAGACCCAGTACTTC.

Ten or more counts support this clonotype. The rearrangement joins TRBV7-9 to TRBJ2-5; either TRBD1 or TRBD2 may fit D (6 bases each). The length of the CDR3 is 15 residues. Germline V gene data show CDR1 as SEHNR and CDR2 as FQNEAQ (reference sequence). The CDR3 DNA is TGTACCATTGCCCGGCTGGGGGGCGCGAGGGAGACCCAGTACTTC. As protein: CTIARLGGARETQYF.

This clonotype was recorded at least ten times. This rearrangement joins TRBV29-1 to TRBJ1-1; 7 bases map to TRBD1. Germline V gene sequence: CDR1 SQVTM, CDR2 ANQGSEA. The CDR3 totals 12 residues. Trimming took 7 bases from V and 0 from J; bases not matched to a gene: 2. The chain's CDR3 is CSGGQLNTEAFF. The CDR3 DNA reads TGCAGCGGGGGACAGCTGAACACTGAAGCTTTCTTT.

In this sample, this clonotype turned up many times. The chain links TRBV6-1 to TRBJ1-6, with D uncertain. This CDR3 is built from 15 residues. The germline V and J ends were trimmed by 1 base and 7 bases, with 11 bases remaining between them. Per the germline V gene, CDR1 is MNHNS and CDR2 is SASEGT. Written as DNA, the CDR3 is TGTGCCAGCAGTGAAGTTGTTAGGCTCAATTCACCCCTCCACTTT. Its translation: CASSEVVRLNSPLHF.

With respect to this clonotype: Being one base from a much bigger clone, this may be a read error. The chain recombines TRBV24-1 with TRBJ2-1; 8 positions agree with TRBD2. This CDR3 has 15 amino acids. Trimming removed 3 bases from V and 6 bases from J; junction bases left unmatched: 6. Germline CDR1 and CDR2: KGHDR and SFDVKD. Here the CDR3 DNA reads TGTGCCACCAGTGATCCGGGACTAGTGGGCAATGAGCAGTTCTTC. It specifies CATSDPGLVGNEQFF.

The V gene is TRBV20-1, the J gene TRBJ2-5; no firm D call. The CDR3 has 15 amino acids. The germline V and J ends were trimmed by 2 bases and 4 bases, with 17 bases remaining between them. Germline lookup yields CDR1 DFQATT and CDR2 SNEGSKA (reference sequence). CDR3 sequence reads: CSARRPHSDRETQYF. CDR3 nucleotides: TGCAGTGCTAGACGTCCGCACAGCGATAGAGAGACCCAGTACTTC.

This sequence joins TRBV6-1 and TRBJ1-1; 12 bases are a match to TRBD1. The CDR3 has 17 amino acids. Germline V gene data show CDR1 as MNHNS and CDR2 as SASEGT. V lost 6 bases to trimming and J lost 3 bases; unmatched junction nucleotides: 11. The CDR3 loop is CASRPRDRGLLYTEAFF. The CDR3 DNA sequence: TGTGCCAGCAGGCCCCGGGACAGGGGGCTCCTATACACTGAAGCTTTCTTT.

This clonotype was counted ten times or more. The chain couples TRBV7-9 to TRBJ2-1; the D is unclear. There are 13 residues in the CDR3. From germline, CDR1 is SEHNR and CDR2 FQNEAQ (reference sequence). The V end lost 4 bases, the J end lost 7 bases, and 11 bases lay between the germline ends. CDR3 in amino acids: CASSSLVGNEQFF. The DNA for the CDR3 is TGTGCCAGCAGCTCCCTCGTAGGGAATGAGCAGTTCTTC.

This clonotype was observed a handful of times. The chain links TRBV29-1 to TRBJ2-6; D gene unclear. The V gene's germline CDR1 is SQVTM and CDR2 ANQGSEA. CDR3 length: 13 amino acids. The V gene lost 4 bases and the J gene lost 1 base, with 5 bases spanning the gap. The CDR3 bases are TGCAGCGTTGCAGTTTCTGGGGCCAACGTCCTGACTTTC. Encoded protein: CSVAVSGANVLTF.

The table lists this clonotype with many counts. The V and J genes are TRBV7-8 and TRBJ1-1; 9 bases are a match to TRBD1. Germline assignment: CDR1 SGHVS and CDR2 FQNEAQ. CDR3 length: 16 amino acids. The V gene end was trimmed by 5 bases and the J gene end by 2 bases; junction bases not matched to a gene: 9. CDR3 loop: CASSRWGQGTNTEAFF. The DNA of the CDR3 is TGTGCCAGCAGCCGTTGGGGACAGGGTACCAACACTGAAGCTTTCTTT.